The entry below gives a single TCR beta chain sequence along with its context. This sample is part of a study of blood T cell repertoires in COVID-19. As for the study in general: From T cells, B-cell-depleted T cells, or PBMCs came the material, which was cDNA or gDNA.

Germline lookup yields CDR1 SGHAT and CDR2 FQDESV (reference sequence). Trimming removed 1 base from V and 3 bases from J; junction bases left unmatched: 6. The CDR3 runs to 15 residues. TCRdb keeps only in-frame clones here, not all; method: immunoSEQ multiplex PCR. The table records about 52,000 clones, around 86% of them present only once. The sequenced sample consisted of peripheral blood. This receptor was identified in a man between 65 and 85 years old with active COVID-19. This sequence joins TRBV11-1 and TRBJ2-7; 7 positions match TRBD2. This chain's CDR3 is CASSLVPSGDYEQYF. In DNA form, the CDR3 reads TGTGCCAGCAGCTTAGTTCCGAGCGGGGACTACGAGCAGTACTTC.